This T cell receptor (beta chain) came from a study of response to subunit inactivated influenza vaccine (dated by TCRdb to between 2018 and 2020). Regarding the research as a whole: Deep quantitative T cell receptor repertoire profiling was used in the study to track responses to a trivalent subunit inactivated influenza vaccine. Findings and caveats that apply to the study as a whole: It was suggested by the authors that each seasonal influenza vaccination may recruit only a limited number of new T cells.

The CDR3 spans 16 residues, from the cysteine through the phenylalanine. Left in the record is the CDR3 DNA by itself, 48 bases read in frame from the first base. Trimmed from V: 5 bases; trimmed from J: 4 bases; junction bases lacking a gene match: 6. CDR1 is given as MDHEN and CDR2 as SYDVKM, both from the germline V gene. On this clonotype: Its cognate antigen has yet to be identified. Per-nucleotide qualities are absent, and no much larger clonotype sits a single base away.

The library was made by RT-PCR. Sequencing took place on an Illumina HiSeq 2500. The public reads were quality trimmed at Q25 with fastp and then assembled into clones with MiXCR by TCRdb, keeping productive beta chains. Each record represents a unique CDR3 protein, reported with the most common genes and DNA among its rows. This sample lists roughly 650,000 distinct CDR3 sequences; around 15% were detected once. The ten most abundant clones make up roughly 7.2% of the sample. The sequence was collected from a man aged 50 to 59 who received an inactivated influenza vaccine. Donor details come from another sample of the same person, matched by shared clones. This material consisted of PBMCs from blood, taken roughly 2 weeks before vaccination. The chain is made from TRBV28 and TRBJ2-2, and 11 junctional nucleotides match TRBD1. The CDR3 has the sequence CASSKGTGGFTGELFF. The DNA sequence is given as TGTGCCAGCAGTAAAGGGACAGGGGGGTTCACCGGGGAGCTGTTTTTT.